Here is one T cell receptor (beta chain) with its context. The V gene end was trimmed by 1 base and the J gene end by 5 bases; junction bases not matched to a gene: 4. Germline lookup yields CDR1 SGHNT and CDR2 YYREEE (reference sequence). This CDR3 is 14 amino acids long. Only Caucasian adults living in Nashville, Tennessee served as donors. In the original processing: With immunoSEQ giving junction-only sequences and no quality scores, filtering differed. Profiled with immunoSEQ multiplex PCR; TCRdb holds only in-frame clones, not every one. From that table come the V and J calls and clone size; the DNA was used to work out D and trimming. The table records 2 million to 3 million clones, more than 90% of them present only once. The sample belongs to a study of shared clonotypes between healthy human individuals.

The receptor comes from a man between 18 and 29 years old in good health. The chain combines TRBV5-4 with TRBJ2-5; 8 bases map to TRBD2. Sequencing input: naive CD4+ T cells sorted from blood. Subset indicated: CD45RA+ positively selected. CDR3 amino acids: CASSLIGGDETQYF. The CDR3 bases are TGTGCCAGCAGCTTGATCGGGGGGGATGAGACCCAGTACTTC.